The 23 T cell receptor beta chains below come from one sample, sequenced in a study of blood T cells in healthy people across ages. Combining a sample-barcoded 5' primer with a J-beta primer mix, a second PCR ran for 7 to 11 cycles. Via MiXCR, TCRdb re-called the 5' RACE reads, giving one row per CDR3 protein. The data contain 1.5 million to 2 million distinct CDR3 sequences, 28% of them singletons. Sequencing used blood. Receptors originate from a woman aged 25 to 39 in good health.

This clonotype was found many times. The gene calls are TRBV10-3 and TRBJ2-5; the D is unclear. The length of the CDR3 is 13 residues. V gave up 3 bases and J gave up 2 bases, with 7 bases separating them. Germline assignment: CDR1 ENHRY and CDR2 SYGVKD. CDR3 sequence: CAISEGLQETQYF. DNA of the CDR3: TGTGCCATCAGTGAAGGTTTACAAGAGACCCAGTACTTC.

As to this clonotype: Being one base from a much bigger clone, this may be a read error. V gene TRBV20-1 combines with J gene TRBJ2-5; D is unresolved. TRBJ2-1 explains the end of the DNA better; the J call may be wrong. This CDR3 contains 13 residues. The germline V gene has CDR1 DFQATT and CDR2 SNEGSKA (reference sequence). CDR3 nucleotides: TGCAGTGCCCGGCTGGGCGTCCAAGAGACCCAGTTCTTC. Translated, it gives CSARLGVQETQFF.

This clonotype was seen a handful of times. The chain joins TRBV5-1 to TRBJ1-2; TRBD1 agrees at 7 bases. This CDR3 is built from 13 residues. The ends lost 4 bases at V and 7 bases at J; junction bases unmatched: 7. The germline V gene has CDR1 SGHRS and CDR2 YFSETQ. Here the CDR3 reads CASSPDRDFGYTF. The DNA of the CDR3 is TGCGCCAGCAGCCCCGACAGGGATTTTGGCTACACCTTC.

In this sample, this clonotype turned up many times. This rearrangement joins TRBV12-3 or TRBV12-4 to TRBJ2-6; D gene unclear. This CDR3 is 13 amino acids long. V gave up 5 bases and J gave up 6 bases, with 8 bases separating them. The CDR3 DNA follows: TGTGCCAGCAGTCTCGTAGAGGCCAACGTCCTGACTTTC. Translated, it gives CASSLVEANVLTF.

Turning to this clonotype: With a much larger clone just one base away, this may be a read error. The V call is TRBV20-1, the J call TRBJ2-5; D uncertain. Between the trimmed V and J ends, which lost 5 bases and 11 bases, there was a span of 18 bases. The germline V gene has CDR1 DFQATT and CDR2 SNEGSKA (reference sequence). There are 12 residues in the CDR3. The CDR3 DNA follows: TGCAGTGCTTCCCGCTCCTACAATGAGCAGTACTTC. Translating it yields CSASRSYNEQYF.

On this clonotype itself: The conserved phenylalanine or tryptophan is not found at the CDR3 terminus, so this likely reflects a read error. V is TRBV2 and J is TRBJ1-1, with 7 bases that match TRBD1. CDR1 is SNHLY, CDR2 FYNNEI, per germline. The CDR3 consists of 14 residues. V shed 7 bases and J 2 bases; nucleotides not matched to a gene: 7. The CDR3 DNA follows: TGTGCCAGCACTCTGGGACAGCTAAACACTGAAGCTTTCTGT. This sequence encodes CASTLGQLNTEAFC.

This clonotype was seen a handful of times. The rearrangement joins TRBV2 to TRBJ2-1, with no clear D. Germline V gene data show CDR1 as SNHLY and CDR2 as FYNNEI. This CDR3 is built from 12 residues. Trimming removed 7 bases at V and 7 bases at J, with 11 bases between. The CDR3 protein is CASNFIGNEQFF. CDR3 DNA: TGTGCCAGCAACTTTATCGGAAATGAGCAGTTCTTC.

This clonotype occurred a few times. The CDR3 nucleotides are TGTGCCAGCAGTCGGGCAGGGGAAAATGGGGAGCTGTTTTTT. It specifies CASSRAGENGELFF. The V call is TRBV12-3 or TRBV12-4, the J call TRBJ2-2, with D perhaps TRBD1 (6 bases). With 5 bases removed from V and 8 bases from J, the gap between germline ends came to 15 bases. The CDR3 runs to 14 residues.

The sample holds one count of this clonotype. V and J are TRBV30 and TRBJ2-7; TRBD2 is a possible D gene (5 bases). The CDR3 is 12 residues long. Trimming took 2 bases from V and 2 from J, leaving 7 bases between them. CDR1 is GTSNPN, CDR2 SVGIG, per germline (reference sequence). The CDR3 DNA sequence: TGTGCCTGGAGTACTAGGACCTACGAGCAGTACTTC. Amino acids: CAWSTRTYEQYF.

In this sample, this clonotype turned up many times. The chain couples TRBV4-3 to TRBJ2-7; D uncertain. Trimming removed 0 bases from V and 0 bases from J, with 9 bases in between. This CDR3 has 15 amino acids. CDR1 is LGHNA and CDR2 is YSLEER in the germline V gene. The DNA of the CDR3 is TGCGCCAGCAGCCAAGATAGCCGGAGCTCCTACGAGCAGTACTTC. Its translation is CASSQDSRSSYEQYF.

This clonotype was detected only a few times. The chain is built from TRBV29-1 and TRBJ2-6; 7 nucleotides align to TRBD2. The V gene's germline CDR1 is SQVTM and CDR2 ANQGSEA. The CDR3 covers 16 residues. V lost 7 bases to trimming and J lost 2 bases; unmatched junction nucleotides: 11. CDR3 in DNA: TGCAGCGCACGAGAGCGGGACCAGGCTGGGGCCAACGTCCTGACTTTC. Its translation is CSARERDQAGANVLTF. Full variable domain (rest looked up from reference TRBV29-1 and TRBJ2-6): SAVISQKPSRDICQRGTSLTIQCQVDSQVTMMFWYRQQPGQSLTLIATANQGSEATYESGFVIDKFPISRPNLTFSTLTVSNMSPEDSSIYLCSARERDQAGANVLTFGAGSRLTVL.

The chain employs TRBV12-3 or TRBV12-4 and TRBJ2-5; 7 positions match TRBD1. The V segment lost 6 bases and the J segment 13 bases; nucleotides outside the gene matches: 17. The CDR3 consists of 14 residues. In DNA, the CDR3 is TGTGCCAGCAGAGTTGACAGGGAAGACGGAGTCAGGTACTTC. It encodes CASRVDREDGVRYF.

The genes are TRBV7-2 and TRBJ2-3; TRBD1 matches at 10 bases. The CDR3 runs to 13 residues. Germline-derived CDR1 and CDR2 are SGHTA and FQGNSA. V lost 6 bases to trimming and J lost 7 bases; unmatched junction nucleotides: 4. CDR3 DNA sequence: TGTACCAGCAGATGGGACAGGGGTTATACGCAGTATTTT. Amino acid sequence: CTSRWDRGYTQYF.

This clonotype came up a few times. The DNA of the CDR3 is TGTGCCAGTAGTATAGAAGGACAAGAGACCCAGTACTTC. It specifies CASSIEGQETQYF. V and J are TRBV19 and TRBJ2-5; D is undetermined. This CDR3 comprises 13 residues. Germline V lookup: CDR1 LNHDA, CDR2 SQIVND (reference sequence). Deletions cut 0 bases from V and 2 bases from J, with 4 bases between.

The V call is TRBV27, the J call TRBJ2-3; 10 bases align to TRBD2. CDR3 length equals 13 residues. Germline CDR1 and CDR2: MNHEY and SMNVEV (reference sequence). Germline trimming cut 3 bases from V and 13 bases from J; bases unmatched to any gene: 7. The CDR3 DNA follows: TGTGCCAGCAGTTTGAGCGGGGGGGCCAAAGAGTATTTT. Translation: CASSLSGGAKEYF.

In its sample, this clonotype was seen a few times. The gene calls are TRBV9 and TRBJ1-6, with D possibly being TRBD1 (5 bases). The CDR3 has 15 residues. Trimming pared 0 bases from V and 7 bases from J, leaving 11 bases between. Germline V CDR1 and CDR2: SGDLS, YYNGEE. The CDR3: CASSVAVGANSPLHF. The CDR3 DNA is TGTGCCAGCAGCGTAGCTGTAGGGGCGAATTCACCCCTCCACTTT.

The V and J genes are TRBV20-1 and TRBJ1-1; 7 bases agree with TRBD1. There are 15 residues in the CDR3. From germline, CDR1 is DFQATT and CDR2 SNEGSKA (reference sequence). Losses at the gene ends were 0 bases for V and 4 bases for J; bases not matched to a gene: 8. CDR3 protein: CSARDQGDPFTEAFF. CDR3 bases: TGCAGTGCTAGAGATCAGGGGGATCCGTTCACTGAAGCTTTCTTT.

This chain connects TRBV7-2 to TRBJ2-5, with D possibly being TRBD2 (5 bases). The CDR3 length is 15 residues. Trimming took 0 bases from V and 5 from J, leaving 13 bases between them. Germline CDR1 reads SGHTA; CDR2 reads FQGNSA. CDR3 DNA: TGTGCCAGCAGCTTAGCCCACGGGATGGGGGAGACCCAGTACTTC. Translating it yields CASSLAHGMGETQYF.

This clonotype was recorded at least ten times. The J gene is TRBJ2-1, the V gene TRBV12-3 or TRBV12-4, with D uncertain. V shed 6 bases and J shed 0 bases, with 6 bases lying between them. The CDR3 consists of 13 residues. CDR3 DNA: TGTGCCAGCAGGACCAGCTCCTACAATGAGCAGTTCTTC. It codes for CASRTSSYNEQFF.

This clonotype has at least ten counts. The chain employs TRBV7-2 and TRBJ2-6, with 8 bases matching TRBD1. This CDR3 comprises 17 residues. CDR1 and CDR2 from the germline V gene are SGHTA and FQGNSA. The V and J ends lost 6 bases and 1 base, in that order; junction bases with no gene match: 8. As DNA, the CDR3 is TGTGCCAGCAGTTGGGCAGGGGGCTCTTCTGGGGCCAACGTCCTGACTTTC. As protein: CASSWAGGSSGANVLTF.

In its sample, this clonotype was seen a few times. The chain combines TRBV4-1 with TRBJ1-5; maybe TRBD1 (6 bases). The CDR3 is 15 amino acids. V was trimmed by 3 bases and J by 4 bases, leaving 13 bases between them. The germline gives CDR1 MGHRA, CDR2 YSYEKL. Here the CDR3 DNA reads TGCGCCAGCAGCCAGAGGACAGCAGATAATCAGCCCCAGCATTTT. It yields the protein CASSQRTADNQPQHF.

The table lists this clonotype with a few counts. The chain has TRBV7-2 and TRBJ2-3; D is possibly TRBD2 (6 bases). The CDR3 spans 16 residues. CDR1 is SGHTA, CDR2 FQGNSA, per germline. The germline V and J ends were trimmed by 3 bases and 2 bases, with 15 bases remaining between them. The CDR3 DNA is TGTGCCAGCAGCTTCAGTAGGACTATTAACACAGATACGCAGTATTTT. Residues: CASSFSRTINTDTQYF.

This clonotype was detected many times. The chain employs TRBV6-2 or TRBV6-3 and TRBJ2-7, with D possibly matching TRBD2 (5 bases). The CDR3 spans 16 residues. Per the germline V gene, CDR1 is MNHEY and CDR2 is SVGEGT. Trimming removed 0 bases at V and 3 bases at J, with 15 bases between. The chain's CDR3 is CASSYSKTTGDYEQYF. The CDR3 DNA is TGTGCCAGCAGTTACTCGAAGACTACCGGAGACTACGAGCAGTACTTC.